This T cell receptor (beta chain) comes out of a study of Graves' ophthalmopathy and Graves' hyperthyroidism. For the study at large: Investigators collected peripheral blood at initial diagnosis, before any treatment was given.

This CDR3 is built from 15 residues. In germline, CDR1 is LGHNT, CDR2 FRNRAP. The ends were cut back, 0 bases at V and 6 bases at J, with 14 bases in the middle. The authors amplified TCR beta CDR3 regions, and they did so from RNA transcripts for repertoire sequencing. First-round RT-PCR with HTBI primers preceded a second-round multiplex PCR. MiXCR, applied by TCRdb to the multiplex PCR reads, yields one record per CDR3 protein. The sample shows about 620,000 distinct CDR3 sequences, 22% of them seen only once. This clonotype was seen many times. The rearrangement links TRBV12-5 to TRBJ1-2; perhaps TRBD1 as D (5 bases). The sequenced sample was peripheral blood. This sequence originates from a woman aged 18-29 years with stable Graves' hyperthyroidism. Some clones in this sample may be carry-over from other donors' samples. Written as DNA, the CDR3 is TGTGCTAGTGGTTTGGTACCCGGGGGGGGAAATGGCTACACCTTC. It is translated as CASGLVPGGGNGYTF.